Listed here are 30 T cell receptor beta chains from one sample, sequenced in a study of CD8+ T cells in alopecia areata. Following extraction, RNA underwent reverse transcription to cDNA, which served as the sequencing template. Produced via immunoSEQ multiplex PCR; TCRdb's table is partial and in-frame only. Of around 36,000 clones listed, under 65% are singletons. Across several patients, CD4+ cells underwent sorting into CD25+CD127- cells. Material: CD4+ Tregs sorted from blood. The source of these receptors is a human donor with alopecia areata.

The V gene is TRBV7-8, the J gene TRBJ2-7; a possible D gene is TRBD1 (6 bases). This CDR3 region has 16 residues. Trimming removed 3 bases from V and 3 bases from J, with 18 bases in between. CDR1 is SGHVS and CDR2 is FQNEAQ in the germline V gene. CDR3: CASSFRGTPGNYEQYF. The DNA of the CDR3 is TGTGCCAGCAGCTTCCGAGGGACACCGGGAAACTACGAGCAGTACTTC.

This clone was observed a handful of times. This chain joins TRBV9 and TRBJ1-6; 10 nucleotides agree with TRBD1. J was trimmed by 5 bases and V by 3 bases; bases with no gene match: 8. The CDR3 is 17 amino acids. The germline CDR1 and CDR2 sequences are SGDLS and YYNGEE. The CDR3 nucleotides read TGTGCCAGCAGCGCCGACTACGGACAGGGGGATAATTCACCCCTCCACTTT. It encodes CASSADYGQGDNSPLHF.

The CDR3 protein is CASSLATAYEQYF. CDR3 sequence (DNA): TGTGCCAGCAGCTTAGCCACAGCCTACGAGCAGTACTTC. The rearrangement uses TRBV7-2 and TRBJ2-7; D uncertain. The CDR3 runs to 13 residues. The V and J ends lost 0 bases and 2 bases respectively, with 5 bases between them. CDR1 and CDR2 (germline): SGHTA, FQGNSA.

The chain uses TRBV19 and TRBJ2-7; 8 bases line up with TRBD2. Germline loops: CDR1 LNHDA, CDR2 SQIVND (reference sequence). The CDR3 runs 14 residues. V lost 7 bases, J lost 2 bases, and 7 bases stayed unmatched. CDR3 bases: TGTGCCAGTACCTCACTAGCGGCCCCCTACGAGCAGTACTTC. Translating it yields CASTSLAAPYEQYF.

This chain uses TRBV4-2 with TRBJ1-1, with D possibly being TRBD1 (5 bases). The length of the CDR3 is 15 residues. Trimming removed 0 bases at V and 0 bases at J, with 8 bases between. Looked up from germline, CDR1 is LGHNA and CDR2 is YNFKEQ. The CDR3 nucleotides are TGTGCCAGCAGCCAAGATTACAGGATGAACACTGAAGCTTTCTTT. This codes for CASSQDYRMNTEAFF.

The rearrangement uses TRBV2 and TRBJ2-7; the D call may be TRBD1 or TRBD2 (5 bases each). V dropped 6 bases and J dropped 4 bases, with 13 bases sitting between them. The CDR3 has 13 amino acids. Looked up from germline, CDR1 is SNHLY and CDR2 is FYNNEI. CDR3 amino acids: CASSAGTLYEQYF. CDR3 coding DNA: TGTGCCAGCAGCGCCGGGACGTTGTACGAGCAGTACTTC.

This rearrangement joins TRBV18 to TRBJ2-6; D is unresolved. The germline V gene has CDR1 KGHSH and CDR2 LQKENI. The CDR3 has 15 residues. V was cut by 2 bases and J by 2 bases, with 7 bases left in between. CDR3 DNA sequence: TGTGCCAGCTCACCATTGAAGGCTGGGGCCAACGTCCTGACTTTC. It yields the protein CASSPLKAGANVLTF.

This clone was seen only a few times. The CDR3 sequence is CASSRAGTGKWGLSDTQYF. The CDR3 bases are TGCGCCAGCAGCCGGGCCGGGACAGGGAAGTGGGGTCTCTCAGATACGCAGTATTTT. The rearrangement uses TRBV4-3 and TRBJ2-3, with TRBD1 matching over 9 bases. J gave up 4 bases and V 4 bases, and 18 bases lay outside the gene matches. This CDR3 has 19 residues. CDR1 and CDR2 from the germline V gene are LGHNA and YSLEER.

The chain recombines TRBV27 with TRBJ2-7; maybe TRBD2 (6 bases). Germline V gene sequence: CDR1 MNHEY, CDR2 SMNVEV (reference sequence). V gave up 5 bases and J gave up 3 bases, with 14 bases separating them. The CDR3 is 14 residues long. The chain's CDR3 is CASSKSGQFYEQYF. CDR3 nucleotides: TGTGCCAGCAGTAAAAGCGGGCAGTTCTACGAGCAGTACTTC.

The chain links TRBV28 to TRBJ1-5, with no clear D. The CDR3 has 12 amino acids. CDR1 MDHEN and CDR2 SYDVKM come from the germline V gene. V dropped 8 bases and J dropped 1 base, with 6 bases sitting between them. CDR3 nucleotide sequence: TGTGCCAGCCGAGAAAGCAATCAGCCCCAGCATTTT. Protein: CASRESNQPQHF.

The CDR3 loop reads CASSGGAANYGYTF. CDR3 bases: TGCGCCAGCTCCGGAGGGGCGGCTAACTATGGCTACACCTTC. The chain recombines TRBV5-1 with TRBJ1-2, with D possibly matching TRBD1 (5 bases). The CDR3 spans 14 residues. The germline V gene has CDR1 SGHRS and CDR2 YFSETQ. Trimming cost V 7 bases and J 0 bases, with 13 bases left between them.

By frequency in the sample, this clone is medium-sized. The J gene is TRBJ2-7, the V gene TRBV7-2, with 9 bases that match TRBD1. CDR1 and CDR2 (germline): SGHTA, FQGNSA. V dropped 4 bases and J dropped 4; count of bases not matched to a gene: 5. The CDR3 sequence is 14 residues long. DNA for the CDR3: TGTGCCAGCAGCTACCGACAGGGGGGATACGAGCAGTACTTC. It encodes CASSYRQGGYEQYF.

This clone was detected a few times. The V gene is TRBV4-3, the J gene TRBJ2-3; 15 bases are shared with TRBD2. The germline gives CDR1 LGHNA, CDR2 YSLEER. The CDR3 has 15 residues. V lost 8 bases to trimming and J lost 4 bases; unmatched junction nucleotides: 4. CDR3 loop: CASGLAGGPSDTQYF. CDR3 bases: TGCGCCAGCGGACTAGCGGGAGGGCCTTCAGATACGCAGTATTTT.

The chain links TRBV28 to TRBJ2-2, with TRBD2 matching 9 bases. J lost 7 bases, V lost 2 bases, and 8 bases had no gene match. The CDR3 extends over 16 amino acids. Germline lookup yields CDR1 MDHEN and CDR2 SYDVKM. The CDR3 bases are TGTGCCAGCAGTTTAACCCGCGGGAGGGGCGGCGGGGAGCTGTTTTTT. This translates into CASSLTRGRGGGELFF.

The chain links TRBV28 to TRBJ2-2; D call uncertain. This CDR3 spans 18 amino acids. V was cut by 4 bases and J by 4 bases, with 22 bases left in between. Germline V gene lookup returns CDR1 MDHEN and CDR2 SYDVKM. CDR3 nucleotide sequence: TGTGCCAGCAGTTCCCCCTACCGACCAGGAACATCCACCGGGGAGCTGTTTTTT. Translating gives CASSSPYRPGTSTGELFF.

The rearrangement uses TRBV7-9 and TRBJ2-5, with D uncertain. Trimming cost V 0 bases and J 4 bases, with 12 bases left between them. Germline V gene lookup returns CDR1 SEHNR and CDR2 FQNEAQ (reference sequence). The CDR3 consists of 15 residues. CDR3 residues: CASSLALWVRETQYF. The DNA for the CDR3 is TGTGCCAGCAGCTTAGCTCTATGGGTGAGAGAGACCCAGTACTTC.

V usage is TRBV7-2 and J usage is TRBJ1-2; D not resolved. Germline values: CDR1 SGHTA, CDR2 FQGNSA. The CDR3 totals 13 residues. V lost 2 bases to trimming and J lost 4 bases, with 8 bases between them. CDR3 protein: CASSLYRTYGYTF. Written as DNA, the CDR3 is TGTGCCAGCAGCTTATACCGGACCTATGGCTACACCTTC.

The V call is TRBV7-2, the J call TRBJ2-5; possibly TRBD1 or TRBD2 for D (7 bases each). This CDR3 comprises 17 residues. CDR1 is SGHTA, CDR2 FQGNSA, per germline. Trimming stripped 5 bases from V and 11 bases from J, with 30 bases between. The DNA for the CDR3 is TGTGCCAGCAGCCCTACGGGGGGACAGAAGGTCTCCAAGTGGCAGTACTTC. Protein: CASSPTGGQKVSKWQYF. Full variable domain (outside the CDR3, taken from reference TRBV7-2 and TRBJ2-5): GAGVSQSPSNKVTEKGKDVELRCDPISGHTALYWYRQSLGQGLEFLIYFQGNSAPDKSGLPSDRFSAERTGGSVSTLTIQRTQQEDSAVYLCASSPTGGQKVSKWQYFGPGTRLLVL.

This clone has more than one count but fewer than ten. The chain combines TRBV7-2 with TRBJ2-5; unclear D gene. V dropped 0 bases and J dropped 8 bases, with 10 bases sitting between them. Germline V gene sequence: CDR1 SGHTA, CDR2 FQGNSA. The CDR3 is made up of 13 amino acids. The CDR3 protein is CASSLATGGTQYF. The CDR3 DNA follows: TGTGCCAGCAGCTTAGCAACTGGCGGCACCCAGTACTTC.

V is TRBV7-3 and J is TRBJ2-3; D may be TRBD1 (5 bases). V shed 2 bases and J shed 5 bases, with 17 bases lying between them. CDR3 length: 16 amino acids. Germline CDR1 is SGHTA and CDR2 is FQGTGA. The DNA of the CDR3 is TGTGCCAGCAGCTTACGTTTTCAGGGAATGGGAGATACGCAGTATTTT. This codes for CASSLRFQGMGDTQYF.

This clone was seen a few times. The rearrangement uses TRBV5-4 and TRBJ1-6; D possibly corresponds to TRBD1 (5 bases). The V end lost 1 base, the J end lost 0 bases, and 8 bases lay between the germline ends. The length of the CDR3 is 16 residues. Germline assignment: CDR1 SGHNT and CDR2 YYREEE (reference sequence). For the CDR3, the DNA is TGTGCCAGCAGCTTGAAGGGGAGCTCCTATAATTCACCCCTCCACTTT. Translating it yields CASSLKGSSYNSPLHF. Full variable domain (missing parts from reference TRBV5-4 and TRBJ1-6): ETGVTQSPTHLIKTRGQQVTLRCSSQSGHNTVSWYQQALGQGPQFIFQYYREEENGRGNFPPRFSGLQFPNYSSELNVNALELDDSALYLCASSLKGSSYNSPLHFGNGTRLTVT.

The CDR3 DNA follows: TGCGCCAGCAGCTCTTCATCTTTTGGGGGCTACACCTTC. The encoded protein is CASSSSSFGGYTF. The chain has TRBV5-1 and TRBJ1-2, with D uncertain. The CDR3 spans 13 residues. V dropped 3 bases and J dropped 8 bases, with 14 bases sitting between them. Germline V gene data show CDR1 as SGHRS and CDR2 as YFSETQ.

This sequence joins TRBV4-3 and TRBJ1-2, with D tentatively TRBD1 (5 bases). Germline V gene data show CDR1 as LGHNA and CDR2 as YSLEER. Trimming took off 1 base at V and 3 bases at J, with 15 bases between the two ends. The CDR3 consists of 16 residues. CDR3 residues: CASSQAAGWGDYGYTF. CDR3 DNA sequence: TGCGCCAGCAGCCAAGCCGCCGGGTGGGGCGACTATGGCTACACCTTC.

This clone showed up just a few times. The rearrangement joins TRBV28 to TRBJ2-7, with 7 positions matching TRBD1. CDR3 size: 14 residues. Germline trimming cut 8 bases from V and 9 bases from J; bases unmatched to any gene: 16. From germline, CDR1 is MDHEN and CDR2 SYDVKM. The CDR3 region is CASHRDSSPLGQYF. CDR3 DNA sequence: TGTGCCAGCCATAGGGACAGTTCCCCACTAGGGCAGTACTTC.

Written as DNA, the CDR3 is TGTGCCAGCACTCGAACCGGGACAGGGGGCGGAAATGAGCAGTTCTTC. Protein sequence: CASTRTGTGGGNEQFF. The chain has TRBV7-2 and TRBJ2-1; 12 bases fit TRBD1. Looked up from germline, CDR1 is SGHTA and CDR2 is FQGNSA. Trimming at V came to 7 bases and at J to 7 bases, leaving 11 bases not matched to a gene. This CDR3 contains 16 residues.

In its sample, this clone was seen once. The V call is TRBV28, the J call TRBJ1-2, with 7 positions matching TRBD1. The V segment lost 8 bases and the J segment 4 bases; nucleotides outside the gene matches: 13. Germline V gives CDR1 MDHEN, CDR2 SYDVKM. The CDR3 totals 15 residues. The CDR3 is CASHTRTGFSYGYTF. CDR3 in DNA: TGTGCCAGCCATACGAGGACAGGTTTTAGCTATGGCTACACCTTC.

The chain joins TRBV5-1 to TRBJ2-7; tentatively, D is TRBD2 (5 bases). Trimming removed 4 bases at V and 2 bases at J, with 16 bases between. CDR3 length: 15 amino acids. The germline CDR1 and CDR2 sequences are SGHRS and YFSETQ. In DNA form, the CDR3 reads TGCGCCAGCAGCCCGGTGGTGCAACTAGCCTACGAGCAGTACTTC. Translating it yields CASSPVVQLAYEQYF.

This clone was counted only a few times. V usage is TRBV19 and J usage is TRBJ2-2; D gene uncertain. CDR1 and CDR2 from the germline V gene are LNHDA and SQIVND (reference sequence). The CDR3 is made up of 13 amino acids. The V end lost 4 bases, the J end lost 1 base, and 4 bases lay between the germline ends. The chain's CDR3 is CASSTGNTGELFF. The CDR3 DNA follows: TGTGCCAGTAGTACCGGGAACACCGGGGAGCTGTTTTTT.

This clone was found a few times. The chain combines TRBV7-2 with TRBJ2-7, with D maybe TRBD1 (6 bases). The length of the CDR3 is 13 residues. The germline CDR1 and CDR2 sequences are SGHTA and FQGNSA. V was pared by 6 bases and J by 0 bases, with 9 bases between. The CDR3 reads CASSRDNSYEQYF. The CDR3 DNA reads as TGTGCCAGCAGTCGGGACAACTCCTACGAGCAGTACTTC. The full variable domain, completed using reference TRBV7-2 and TRBJ2-7, is GAGVSQSPSNKVTEKGKDVELRCDPISGHTALYWYRQSLGQGLEFLIYFQGNSAPDKSGLPSDRFSAERTGGSVSTLTIQRTQQEDSAVYLCASSRDNSYEQYFGPGTRLTVT.

This clone has only a few counts. This chain connects TRBV2 to TRBJ2-7, with D tentatively TRBD1 or TRBD2 (7 bases each). CDR1 is SNHLY, CDR2 FYNNEI, per germline. The CDR3 length is 14 residues. Trimming took off 6 bases at V and 4 bases at J, with 16 bases between the two ends. The CDR3 loop is CASSGDREGYEQYF. The CDR3 DNA sequence: TGTGCCAGCAGCGGTGACAGGGAGGGGTACGAGCAGTACTTC. The entire variable domain, with the rest obtained from reference TRBV2 and TRBJ2-7, is as follows: EPEVTQTPSHQVTQMGQEVILRCVPISNHLYFYWYRQILGQKVEFLVSFYNNEISEKSEIFDDQFSVERPDGSNFTLKIRSTKLEDSAMYFCASSGDREGYEQYFGPGTRLTVT.